These 23 T cell receptor beta chains came from one sample sequenced in a study of blood T cell repertoires in COVID-19. Generated by immunoSEQ multiplex PCR, the TCRdb table keeps only in-frame clones and is missing some. The sample records some 190,000 clones, approximately 89% being singletons. Sequenced: peripheral blood. Receptor source: a woman aged 60-70 years with acute or convalescent COVID-19.

Comments on this clone: This CDR3 is also generated by other DNA sequences in the sample. This sequence joins TRBV5-1 and TRBJ2-5, with 11 bases that match TRBD2. Germline values: CDR1 SGHRS, CDR2 YFSETQ. The V and J ends lost 4 bases and 2 bases, in that order; junction bases with no gene match: 4. The CDR3 runs 15 residues. This CDR3 reads CASSGGTSGQETQYF. CDR3 sequence (DNA): TGCGCCAGCAGCGGCGGGACTAGCGGACAAGAGACCCAGTACTTC.

The count of this clone is one. The rearrangement joins TRBV2 to TRBJ2-4; TRBD1 is a possible D gene (6 bases). This CDR3 is built from 15 residues. Germline V lookup: CDR1 SNHLY, CDR2 FYNNEI. Trimming cost V 5 bases and J 5 bases, with 16 bases left between them. The CDR3, as DNA: TGTGCCAGCAGTCGACAGGCGCTGGGACAAAACATTCAGTACTTC. It specifies CASSRQALGQNIQYF.

A word on this clone: An end of the junction differs from the germline gene, which may be a read error. This sequence joins TRBV7-7 and TRBJ2-5; D is possibly TRBD1 (6 bases). Germline CDR1 SSHAT, CDR2 FNYEAQ (reference sequence). The CDR3 is made up of 15 amino acids. Here the CDR3 reads CASSYGQNFQETQYF. CDR3 DNA: TGTGCTAGCAGCTATGGACAGAACTTCCAAGAGACCCAGTACTTC.

This chain joins TRBV15 and TRBJ2-1; 9 nucleotides agree with TRBD2. V shed 4 bases, J shed 10 bases, and the junction held 5 bases outside the gene matches. The germline V gene has CDR1 LNHNV and CDR2 YYDKDF (reference sequence). The CDR3 covers 13 residues. The CDR3 nucleotides read TGTGCCACCAGCAAGGGACTAGCTTGGGAGCAGTTCTTC. Protein sequence: CATSKGLAWEQFF.

The gene calls are TRBV20-1 and TRBJ1-2; D gene uncertain. The CDR3 runs 11 residues. Trimming took 2 bases from V and 4 from J, leaving 5 bases between them. Germline-derived CDR1 and CDR2 are DFQATT and SNEGSKA (reference sequence). CDR3 residues: CSARPVYGYTF. The CDR3 nucleotides are TGCAGTGCTAGACCGGTCTATGGCTACACCTTC.

This clone was observed a few times. The rearrangement joins TRBV19 to TRBJ1-2; 7 nucleotides match TRBD1. The CDR3 totals 13 residues. Germline loops: CDR1 LNHDA, CDR2 SQIVND (reference sequence). The V segment lost 7 bases and the J segment 6 bases; nucleotides outside the gene matches: 8. The CDR3 DNA follows: TGTGCCAGTATCCCTCAGGGGGGCCATGGCTACACCTTC. Translated: CASIPQGGHGYTF.

This chain joins TRBV28 and TRBJ2-1; 7 bases fit TRBD2. CDR1 is MDHEN, CDR2 SYDVKM, per germline. Trimming took 4 bases from V and 13 from J; bases not matched to a gene: 7. The length of the CDR3 is 12 residues. CDR3 in amino acids: CASSSSGIPQFF. CDR3 DNA sequence: TGTGCCAGCAGTTCCAGCGGGATCCCACAGTTCTTC. The full variable domain, in which reference TRBV28 and TRBJ2-1 provide the parts outside the CDR3, is DVKVTQSSRYLVKRTGEKVFLECVQDMDHENMFWYRQDPGLGLRLIYFSYDVKMKEKGDIPEGYSVSREKKERFSLILESASTNQTSMYLCASSSSGIPQFFGPGTRLTVL.

The rearrangement joins TRBV5-4 to TRBJ2-3, with 9 nucleotides matching TRBD2. Germline-derived CDR1 and CDR2 are SGHNT and YYREEE (reference sequence). The CDR3 has 16 residues. V dropped 0 bases and J dropped 0; count of bases not matched to a gene: 2. CDR3 amino acids: CASSLGTSGSTDTQYF. The CDR3 bases are TGTGCCAGCAGCTTGGGCACTAGCGGGAGCACAGATACGCAGTATTTT.

CDR3 nucleotides: TGTGCCAGCTCATTAGCGGGAGGACGCTCCTACGAGCAGTACGTC. This gives the protein CASSLAGGRSYEQYV. This sequence joins TRBV18 and TRBJ2-7, with 10 bases identical to TRBD2. V lost 5 bases and J lost 0; bases outside the gene matches: 4. CDR1 KGHSH and CDR2 LQKENI come from the germline V gene. The CDR3 is 15 residues long.

This clone came up once. This chain joins TRBV5-1 and TRBJ2-3, with 7 bases that match TRBD2. Germline V CDR1 and CDR2: SGHRS, YFSETQ. The CDR3 covers 16 residues. The J segment lost 3 bases and the V segment lost 0 bases, leaving 7 bases of the junction unmatched. CDR3 sequence (DNA): TGCGCCAGCAGCTTGGATCGGGGGGAGTTGACAGATACGCAGTATTTT. It specifies CASSLDRGELTDTQYF.

V usage is TRBV24-1 and J usage is TRBJ2-1; D perhaps matches TRBD2 (6 bases). This CDR3 comprises 16 residues. Germline CDR1 reads KGHDR; CDR2 reads SFDVKD. Trimming stripped 4 bases from V and 1 base from J, with 13 bases between. The chain's CDR3 is CATSDAGGKSYNEQFF. CDR3 DNA sequence: TGTGCCACCAGTGACGCCGGGGGTAAGTCCTACAATGAGCAGTTCTTC.

The chain employs TRBV6-1 and TRBJ1-1; a possible D gene is TRBD1 (6 bases). V gave up 1 base and J gave up 4 bases, with 13 bases separating them. Germline assignment: CDR1 MNHNS and CDR2 SASEGT. There are 15 residues in the CDR3. The CDR3 DNA reads as TGTGCCAGCAGTGAAGGGGGACGGGGGGCCACTGAAGCTTTCTTT. Amino acids: CASSEGGRGATEAFF.

V is TRBV5-1 and J is TRBJ2-7; TRBD1 is a possible D gene (6 bases). Germline CDR1 and CDR2: SGHRS and YFSETQ. The CDR3 runs 15 residues. V lost 3 bases, J lost 5 bases, and 18 bases lay in between. CDR3 coding DNA: TGCGCCAGCAGCTCTACTAACCGACAGGTCGACGAGCAGTACTTC. Translating gives CASSSTNRQVDEQYF.

There are a few counts of this clone. The rearrangement uses TRBV18 and TRBJ1-6, with 10 bases matching TRBD1. The CDR3 spans 15 residues. V shed 4 bases and J 7 bases; nucleotides not matched to a gene: 4. Germline V CDR1 and CDR2: KGHSH, LQKENI. This CDR3 reads CASSLSGQGNSPLHF. The CDR3, as DNA: TGTGCCAGCTCACTCTCGGGACAGGGGAATTCACCCCTCCACTTT.

This clone appeared a few times. The chain combines TRBV5-6 with TRBJ1-5; D is possibly TRBD1 (5 bases). Per the germline V gene, CDR1 is SGHDT and CDR2 is YYEEEE. The CDR3 contains 14 residues. The germline V and J ends were trimmed by 1 base and 7 bases, with 12 bases remaining between them. CDR3 sequence reads: CASSLLGGKQPQHF. CDR3 nucleotide sequence: TGTGCCAGCAGCTTGTTGGGGGGGAAACAGCCCCAGCATTTT.

This clone came up a few times. The same CDR3 is also encoded by other DNA sequences in this sample. The chain recombines TRBV20-1 with TRBJ2-1; 10 positions match TRBD2. The J segment lost 4 bases and the V segment lost 3 bases, leaving 6 bases of the junction unmatched. CDR3 length equals 15 residues. CDR1 is DFQATT, CDR2 SNEGSKA, per germline (reference sequence). Here the CDR3 reads CSASGTSGTYNEQFF. CDR3 coding DNA: TGCAGTGCTAGTGGAACTAGCGGGACATACAATGAGCAGTTCTTC.

J is TRBJ2-1 and V is TRBV2; the D gene is possibly TRBD2 (6 bases). V was cut by 4 bases and J by 4 bases, with 17 bases left in between. The germline V gene encodes CDR1 SNHLY and CDR2 FYNNEI. CDR3 length equals 16 residues. In nucleotides, the CDR3 is TGTGCCAGCAGTGGATCTAGCGTCGACTTTTACAATGAGCAGTTCTTC. The encoded protein is CASSGSSVDFYNEQFF.

This clone occurred a few times. Written as DNA, the CDR3 is TGTGCCAGCAAAAAGGGGGGGAGACAGGGGAGGCACGAGCAGTACGTC. Residues: CASKKGGRQGRHEQYV. V and J are TRBV7-8 and TRBJ2-7, with D possibly being TRBD1 (8 bases). Deletions cut 7 bases from V and 5 bases from J, with 24 bases between. CDR3 size: 16 residues. The V gene's germline CDR1 is SGHVS and CDR2 FQNEAQ.

The V call is TRBV5-5, the J call TRBJ2-1; 7 nucleotides align to TRBD2. In germline, CDR1 is SGHKS, CDR2 YYEKEE (reference sequence). This CDR3 comprises 16 residues. The V and J ends lost 0 bases and 6 bases, in that order; junction bases with no gene match: 9. This chain's CDR3 is CASSLEWGGTPNEQFF. In nucleotides, the CDR3 is TGTGCCAGCAGCTTGGAGTGGGGGGGGACCCCCAATGAGCAGTTCTTC.

This clone has a single count. The V and J genes are TRBV7-6 and TRBJ2-3, with 10 bases aligning to TRBD2. With 5 bases clipped from V and 1 base from J, the junction kept 6 bases outside the gene matches. The germline CDR1 and CDR2 sequences are SGHVS and FNYEAQ. This CDR3 region has 16 residues. CDR3 region: CASSRSSGGRTDTQYF. CDR3 nucleotide sequence: TGTGCCAGCAGCCGGTCTAGCGGGGGCCGCACAGATACGCAGTATTTT.

This clone was seen a handful of times. The chain carries TRBV28 and TRBJ2-5; no clear D gene. The CDR3 consists of 15 residues. Trimming removed 1 base at V and 6 bases at J, with 15 bases between. CDR1 and CDR2 (germline): MDHEN, SYDVKM. The CDR3 spells CASSLLSGSKKTQYF. As DNA, the CDR3 is TGTGCCAGCAGTTTATTATCCGGGTCCAAGAAGACCCAGTACTTC.

The chain has TRBV2 and TRBJ2-6, with 9 bases aligning to TRBD2. Trimming took 5 bases from V and 0 from J; bases not matched to a gene: 8. CDR1 SNHLY and CDR2 FYNNEI come from the germline V gene. This CDR3 is 18 amino acids long. This chain's CDR3 is CASSLASGTISGANVLTF. Here the CDR3 DNA reads TGTGCCAGCAGTTTGGCTAGCGGGACCATCTCTGGGGCCAACGTCCTGACTTTC.

V and J are TRBV24-1 and TRBJ2-1; 8 nucleotides match TRBD2. Germline values: CDR1 KGHDR, CDR2 SFDVKD. J gave up 8 bases and V 5 bases, and 10 bases lay outside the gene matches. The CDR3 spans 15 residues. The CDR3 bases are TGTGCCACCAGTGGGTTAAGCGGGAGAAACTATGAGCAGTTCTTC. This gives the protein CATSGLSGRNYEQFF.